The 13 T cell receptor beta chains reported below all come from one sample, sequenced in a study of beta chain features in type 1 diabetes. Whole-study results and caveats: A moderate, significant TCRB CDR3 shortening appeared in type 1 diabetes across four CD4+ subsets.

Of the isolated RNA, all was reverse transcribed, and so the sequenced material was expressed TCRB transcripts. The table came from immunoSEQ multiplex PCR; TCRdb's copy has only in-frame clones and leaves some out. Among over 200,000 clones listed, under 13% were seen once. Antigens for these TCRs are unknown. Sequencing was carried out using naive CD4+ T cells from blood. The receptors were gathered from a man younger than 45 with type 1 diabetes.

The CDR3 sequence: CASSYLAGGGDTQYF. The CDR3 DNA reads TGTGCCAGCAGCTATCTGGCGGGTGGGGGGGATACGCAGTATTTT. This chain links TRBV5-4 with TRBJ2-3, with D possibly matching TRBD2 (6 bases). Trimming stripped 3 bases from V and 6 bases from J, with 17 bases between. CDR3 length: 15 residues. Germline V gives CDR1 SGHNT, CDR2 YYREEE (reference sequence).

This chain uses TRBV5-6 with TRBJ1-1; D unclear. Germline V gene data show CDR1 as SGHDT and CDR2 as YYEEEE. The CDR3 loop spans 16 amino acids. V lost 1 base to trimming and J lost 2 bases, with 15 bases between them. CDR3 protein: CASSLTKIRSNTEAFF. CDR3 sequence (DNA): TGTGCCAGCAGCTTGACTAAGATTAGATCAAACACTGAAGCTTTCTTT.

A few counts support this clone. The chain links TRBV5-1 to TRBJ1-2; 8 bases agree with TRBD1. Germline CDR1 is SGHRS and CDR2 is YFSETQ. J was trimmed by 2 bases and V by 0 bases; bases with no gene match: 3. CDR3 length: 15 amino acids. CDR3 loop: CASSLGQGKNYGYTF. The DNA for the CDR3 is TGCGCCAGCAGCTTGGGACAGGGGAAAAACTATGGCTACACCTTC. The complete variable domain, with remaining parts taken from reference TRBV5-1 and TRBJ1-2, reads KAGVTQTPRYLIKTRGQQVTLSCSPISGHRSVSWYQQTPGQGLQFLFEYFSETQRNKGNFPGRFSGRQFSNSRSEMNVSTLELGDSALYLCASSLGQGKNYGYTFGSGTRLTVV.

J is TRBJ2-3 and V is TRBV14, with TRBD2 matching over 8 bases. CDR1 and CDR2 from the germline V gene are SGHDN and FVKESK. V was pared by 5 bases and J by 4 bases, with 5 bases of the junction left unmatched. The CDR3 covers 14 residues. The CDR3 bases are TGTGCCAGCAGCAAGCGGGGGTGGTCAGATACGCAGTATTTT. Translated: CASSKRGWSDTQYF.

This clone has just a few counts. V and J are TRBV5-1 and TRBJ2-4, with 9 positions matching TRBD1. V trimming: 2 bases; J trimming: 3 bases; junction bases outside the gene matches: 6. Germline V CDR1 and CDR2: SGHRS, YFSETQ. The CDR3 length is 16 residues. CDR3 amino acids: CASSLGQGRFKNIQYF. The CDR3 DNA sequence: TGCGCCAGCAGCTTAGGACAGGGGAGGTTCAAAAACATTCAGTACTTC.

The chain recombines TRBV5-1 with TRBJ2-1; D possibly corresponds to TRBD1 (5 bases). Germline CDR1 and CDR2: SGHRS and YFSETQ. The length of the CDR3 is 13 residues. Trimming cost V 0 bases and J 6 bases, with 7 bases left between them. The CDR3 region is CASSLEGLNEQFF. CDR3 nucleotides: TGCGCCAGCAGCTTGGAGGGGCTCAATGAGCAGTTCTTC. The whole variable domain, filled in from reference TRBV5-1 and TRBJ2-1, reads KAGVTQTPRYLIKTRGQQVTLSCSPISGHRSVSWYQQTPGQGLQFLFEYFSETQRNKGNFPGRFSGRQFSNSRSEMNVSTLELGDSALYLCASSLEGLNEQFFGPGTRLTVL.

This chain uses TRBV15 with TRBJ2-1; TRBD2 matches 12 bases. This CDR3 region has 17 residues. Losses at the gene ends were 5 bases for V and 3 bases for J; bases not matched to a gene: 8. Per the germline V gene, CDR1 is LNHNV and CDR2 is YYDKDF (reference sequence). The CDR3 reads CATSHTSGGLNYNEQFF. The CDR3 bases are TGTGCCACCAGCCACACTAGCGGGGGGTTAAACTACAATGAGCAGTTCTTC.

This rearrangement joins TRBV15 to TRBJ1-1; the D gene is possibly TRBD1 (6 bases). Trimming removed 4 bases at V and 5 bases at J, with 11 bases between. CDR3 length: 13 amino acids. Per the germline V gene, CDR1 is LNHNV and CDR2 is YYDKDF (reference sequence). The CDR3 loop reads CATSTGGATEAFF. The CDR3 nucleotides read TGTGCCACCAGCACTGGGGGGGCTACTGAAGCTTTCTTT. Drawing the rest from reference TRBV15 and TRBJ1-1, the complete variable domain is DAMVIQNPRYQVTQFGKPVTLSCSQTLNHNVMYWYQQKSSQAPKLLFHYYDKDFNNEADTPDNFQSRRPNTSFCFLDIRSPGLGDTAMYLCATSTGGATEAFFGQGTRLTVV.

The rearrangement links TRBV9 to TRBJ2-5; D is perhaps TRBD2 (6 bases). The CDR3 length is 16 residues. Per the germline V gene, CDR1 is SGDLS and CDR2 is YYNGEE. V dropped 0 bases and J dropped 5 bases, with 17 bases sitting between them. The CDR3 here is CASSVGGVRRGETQYF. CDR3 in DNA: TGTGCCAGCAGCGTAGGGGGGGTCCGCCGGGGGGAGACCCAGTACTTC.

The chain carries TRBV15 and TRBJ1-5, with 8 bases fitting TRBD1. The CDR3 is 16 amino acids. Germline V gene lookup returns CDR1 LNHNV and CDR2 YYDKDF (reference sequence). Trimming at V came to 3 bases and at J to 2 bases, leaving 6 bases not matched to a gene. CDR3 nucleotide sequence: TGTGCCACCAGCAGCCGGACAGGGACGGGCAATCAGCCCCAGCATTTT. Protein: CATSSRTGTGNQPQHF.

The chain has TRBV28 and TRBJ1-4; tentatively, D is TRBD1 (6 bases). CDR1 and CDR2 from the germline V gene are MDHEN and SYDVKM. Trimming took off 2 bases at V and 8 bases at J, with 12 bases between the two ends. The CDR3 spans 14 residues. This CDR3 is CASSLGGAGEKLFF. CDR3 nucleotides: TGTGCCAGCAGTTTAGGGGGGGCAGGGGAAAAACTGTTTTTT. Combining the CDR3 with reference TRBV28 and TRBJ1-4 gives the whole variable domain DVKVTQSSRYLVKRTGEKVFLECVQDMDHENMFWYRQDPGLGLRLIYFSYDVKMKEKGDIPEGYSVSREKKERFSLILESASTNQTSMYLCASSLGGAGEKLFFGSGTQLSVL.

This clone was seen just once. V usage is TRBV11-2 and J usage is TRBJ2-1; D perhaps matches TRBD2 (5 bases). Trimming took off 1 base at V and 9 bases at J, with 10 bases between the two ends. The germline V gene encodes CDR1 SGHAT and CDR2 FQNNGV. The CDR3 runs 13 residues. CDR3 nucleotide sequence: TGTGCCAGCAGCTTAGCGATGAGGGCTGAGCAGTTCTTC. Encoded protein: CASSLAMRAEQFF.

The V call is TRBV7-9, the J call TRBJ1-4, with D unresolved. V was trimmed by 7 bases and J by 2 bases, leaving 11 bases between them. Per germline, CDR1 SEHNR and CDR2 FQNEAQ (reference sequence). The CDR3 length is 14 residues. DNA of the CDR3: TGTGCCAGCACCCATGGGCAGACTAATGAAAAACTGTTTTTT. Its protein product is CASTHGQTNEKLFF.